Listed below are T cell receptor beta chains from one sample, sequenced in a study of Ad26.COV2.S vaccination and SARS-CoV-2 variants. Assay used: immunoSEQ multiplex PCR; TCRdb lists only in-frame clones, some missing. The sample has under 250,000 clones; roughly 87% are singletons. The sequencing used peripheral blood, collected in a trial of Ad26.COV2.S vaccine versus placebo. Receptors were obtained from a person between 18 and 65 years old who received the Ad26.COV2.S COVID-19 vaccine or a placebo. Each CDR3 is given with its conserved first and last residue. The D gene is left open where the match is weak. Size is omitted from some rows. Given values are once, few, many or a class for expanded clones.

cdr3_length j_call clone_size v_call d_call cdr3_aa cdr3_nt
19 TRBJ2-6 few TRBV4-2 . CASSQHEGAPFSGANVLTF TGTGCCAGCAGCCAACATGAGGGAGCCCCATTCTCTGGGGCCAACGTCCTGACTTTC
13 TRBJ2-1 . TRBV12-3/TRBV12-4 . CASSVGLEGEKFF TGTGCCAGCAGCGTCGGACTTGAGGGGGAGAAGTTCTTC
19 TRBJ2-4 . TRBV11-3 . CASSLDKMRTDVAKNIQYF TGTGCCAGCAGCTTAGATAAGATGAGGACAGACGTAGCCAAAAACATTCAGTACTTC
13 TRBJ1-5 . TRBV6-5 . CASSYSPGDPQHF TGTGCCAGCAGTTACTCACCCGGGGACCCCCAGCATTTT
16 TRBJ2-2 . TRBV4-3 . CASSQDLLEFTGELFF TGCGCCAGCAGCCAAGATCTTTTAGAGTTCACCGGGGAGCTGTTTTTT
13 TRBJ2-5 . TRBV19 TRBD1 CASSIGQGVTQYF TGTGCCAGTAGTATAGGCCAGGGGGTGACCCAGTACTTC
14 TRBJ2-1 . TRBV30 . CAWSIGSSYNEQFF TGTGCCTGGAGTATCGGTAGCTCCTACAATGAGCAGTTCTTC
13 TRBJ2-2 . TRBV6-5 TRBD2 CASSPTSERELFF TGTGCCAGCAGCCCCACTAGCGAAAGGGAGCTGTTTTTT
16 TRBJ2-7 once TRBV15 TRBD1 CATSQSGKGAIGEQYF TGTGCCACCAGCCAATCCGGGAAGGGGGCAATTGGCGAGCAGTACTTC
13 TRBJ1-2 once TRBV5-1 . CASSLQGRYGYTF TGCGCCAGCAGCTTGCAGGGGAGATATGGCTACACCTTC
14 TRBJ2-3 . TRBV23-1 TRBD1 CASGRTGSTDTQYF TGCGCCAGCGGACGGACAGGTAGCACAGATACGCAGTATTTT
15 TRBJ2-7 . TRBV7-2 . CASSLETGPRNEQYF TGTGCCAGCAGCTTAGAGACAGGCCCAAGGAACGAGCAGTACTTC
19 TRBJ2-3 . TRBV14 TRBD1 CASSLSGTGGYYSTDTQYF TGTGCCAGCAGCCTGTCCGGGACAGGGGGCTATTATAGCACAGATACGCAGTATTTT
14 TRBJ2-7 . TRBV27 TRBD1 CASSLGRGPYEQYF TGTGCCAGCAGTTTGGGCAGGGGGCCCTACGAGCAGTACTTC
14 TRBJ2-7 . TRBV4-2 TRBD1 CASSQPGQGYEQYF TGTGCCAGCAGCCAACCGGGACAGGGCTACGAGCAGTACTTC
12 TRBJ2-5 once TRBV30 . CAWSLSQETQYF TGTGCCTGGAGTTTGAGCCAAGAGACCCAGTACTTC
17 TRBJ2-3 . TRBV5-4 TRBD2 CASSPLLTSAQMSGQYF TGTGCCAGCAGCCCCCTGTTGACTAGCGCTCAAATGAGCGGGCAGTATTTT
13 TRBJ1-4 . TRBV20-1 . CSASVGAEEKLFF TGCAGTGCTAGTGTGGGGGCGGAGGAAAAACTGTTTTTT
15 TRBJ2-7 . TRBV11-2 . CASSLGAGASYEQYF TGTGCCAGCAGCTTAGGGGCCGGGGCCTCCTACGAGCAGTACTTC
13 TRBJ2-4 . TRBV4-1 . CASGGGRGNIQYF TGCGCCAGCGGGGGGGGGCGCGGAAACATTCAGTACTTC
16 TRBJ1-6 . TRBV18 . CASSQRQAESNSPLHF TGTGCCAGCTCACAAAGACAGGCCGAGAGTAATTCACCCCTCCACTTT
14 TRBJ2-5 . TRBV18 TRBD1 CASSPGTAQETQYF TGTGCCAGCTCACCAGGGACAGCCCAAGAGACCCAGTACTTC
19 TRBJ2-1 . TRBV18 TRBD2 CASSPYGLAGERGVSEQFF TGTGCCAGCTCACCATACGGACTAGCGGGCGAGAGAGGGGTGAGTGAGCAGTTCTTC
11 TRBJ2-7 . TRBV7-9 . CASSPSYEQYF TGTGCCAGCAGCCCGTCGTACGAGCAGTACTTC
13 TRBJ2-1 . TRBV19 . CASSPASYNEQFF TGTGCCAGTAGTCCCGCTTCCTACAATGAGCAGTTCTTC
15 TRBJ2-5 once TRBV5-1 TRBD2 CASSPSGTFQETQYF TGCGCCAGCAGTCCTAGCGGGACATTCCAAGAGACCCAGTACTTC
16 TRBJ1-3 . TRBV6-6 . CASSPVGGGAGNTIYF TGTGCCAGCAGTCCAGTCGGGGGAGGGGCTGGAAACACCATATATTTT
15 TRBJ1-1 . TRBV6-5 TRBD1 CASSYSTGEVSEAFF TGTGCCAGCAGTTACTCGACAGGGGAAGTGAGTGAAGCTTTCTTT
12 TRBJ2-5 . TRBV9 . CASSGTEETQYF TGTGCCAGCAGCGGCACAGAAGAGACCCAGTACTTC
14 TRBJ1-6 . TRBV6-2/TRBV6-3 . CASSYSGPGGPLHF TGTGCCAGCAGTTACTCGGGTCCGGGTGGACCCCTCCACTTT
13 TRBJ1-5 . TRBV7-8 . CASSLLANQPQHF TGTGCCAGCAGCTTATTGGCCAACCAGCCCCAGCATTTT
14 TRBJ2-7 . TRBV30 . CAWSVIDGANGQYF TGTGCCTGGAGTGTAATAGACGGGGCGAACGGGCAGTACTTC
14 TRBJ2-2 . TRBV6-5 . CASSLRANTGELFF TGTGCCAGCAGTTTACGTGCGAACACCGGGGAGCTGTTTTTT
15 TRBJ1-4 once TRBV5-4 . CASSSQQGGNEKLFF TGTGCCAGCAGCTCGCAACAGGGTGGTAATGAAAAACTGTTTTTT
15 TRBJ1-4 . TRBV9 TRBD1 CASSVDRGPNEKLFF TGTGCCAGCAGCGTAGACAGGGGACCTAATGAAAAACTGTTTTTT
15 TRBJ2-3 . TRBV7-9 TRBD1 CASSLSEGAGDTQYF TGTGCCAGCAGCTTATCCGAGGGGGCAGGAGATACGCAGTATTTT
15 TRBJ2-1 . TRBV5-8 . CASSFSAVRNNEQFF TGTGCCAGCAGCTTTTCTGCGGTCCGAAACAATGAGCAGTTCTTC
14 TRBJ1-2 . TRBV7-9 . CASSLDDRFVGYTF TGTGCCAGCAGCTTAGATGATCGCTTCGTTGGCTACACCTTC
14 TRBJ1-2 . TRBV5-4 TRBD1 CASSDLTGRDGYTF TGTGCCAGCAGCGACTTGACAGGGCGGGATGGCTACACCTTC
16 TRBJ1-2 . TRBV12-5 . CASGSPNTQPGHGYTF TGTGCTAGTGGTTCCCCTAACACTCAACCCGGGCATGGCTACACCTTC
12 TRBJ2-7 once TRBV7-9 . CASSLARSEQYF TGTGCCAGCAGCTTAGCGCGGAGCGAGCAGTACTTC
16 TRBJ2-2 . TRBV19 TRBD2 CASSIGTSANTGELFF TGTGCCAGTAGTATCGGGACTAGCGCGAACACCGGGGAGCTGTTTTTT
14 TRBJ1-5 . TRBV5-3 . CARSFRGEHQPQHF TGTGCCAGAAGCTTCAGGGGTGAACATCAGCCCCAGCATTTT
12 TRBJ2-5 . TRBV14 . CASSQWGETQYF TGTGCCAGCAGCCAATGGGGGGAGACCCAGTACTTC
16 TRBJ2-5 once TRBV7-2 . CASSLEPAGPQETQYF TGTGCCAGCAGCTTAGAGCCCGCGGGGCCACAAGAGACCCAGTACTTC
15 TRBJ1-2 . TRBV6-6 . CASSYPQLGDYGYTF TGTGCCAGCAGTTACCCCCAGTTGGGTGACTATGGCTACACCTTC
16 TRBJ1-1 . TRBV11-2 . CASSSGQPGVGTEAFF TGTGCCAGCAGCTCGGGACAACCTGGGGTGGGCACTGAAGCTTTCTTT
14 TRBJ1-1 . TRBV7-9 TRBD1 CASALGQGNTEAFF TGTGCCAGCGCCCTGGGACAGGGGAACACTGAAGCTTTCTTT
12 TRBJ2-3 . TRBV6-2/TRBV6-3 . CASSYPRKTQYF TGTGCCAGCAGTTACCCCCGAAAGACGCAGTATTTT
16 TRBJ2-3 . TRBV30 TRBD2 CAWSPDPSGYTDTQYF TGTGCCTGGAGCCCAGACCCTAGCGGATACACAGATACGCAGTATTTT
17 TRBJ1-1 few TRBV9 . CASSRPTGRGMNTEAFF TGTGCCAGCAGTCGACCCACGGGACGAGGGATGAACACTGAAGCTTTCTTT
13 TRBJ1-1 . TRBV6-5 TRBD1 CASSYGRGNEAFF TGTGCCAGCAGTTACGGCAGGGGGAATGAAGCTTTCTTT
15 TRBJ2-2 . TRBV30 . CAWSPQRLYTGELFF TGTGCCTGGAGTCCCCAACGGCTATACACCGGGGAGCTGTTTTTT
17 TRBJ2-2 . TRBV24-1 . CATSDPRRGGNTGELFF TGTGCCACCAGTGACCCCAGGCGGGGAGGGAACACCGGGGAGCTGTTTTTT
15 TRBJ2-5 . TRBV5-1 TRBD2 CASSFQLALQETQYF TGCGCCAGCAGCTTCCAACTAGCGCTTCAAGAGACCCAGTACTTC